A single sample gave rise to the 21 T cell receptor beta chains below, sequenced in a study of patients and donors after allogeneic stem cell transplantation. TCRdb ran MiXCR on the RT-PCR reads and lists one entry per CDR3 protein. The sample has about a million distinct CDR3 sequences, about a sixth seen once. Material for sequencing was blood, either unsorted or a sorted T cell fraction (not recorded which). These receptors were collected from a human donor who was either an allogeneic HSCT recipient or a stem cell or donor lymphocyte infusion donor (not recorded which). It is not recorded whose cells these are; they may come from a transplant donor.

V and J are TRBV20-1 and TRBJ1-5, with D unclear. There are 16 residues in the CDR3. The germline V and J ends were trimmed by 1 base and 5 bases, with 18 bases remaining between them. Germline V gene sequence: CDR1 DFQATT, CDR2 SNEGSKA (reference sequence). CDR3 in DNA: TGCAGTGCTAGAGCGGGCCGTAAAGGTGAAGATCAGCCCCAGCATTTT. It translates to CSARAGRKGEDQPQHF.

Only a few counts were recorded for this clonotype. V gene TRBV7-9 combines with J gene TRBJ1-6; a possible D gene is TRBD1 (5 bases). CDR3 length: 15 residues. V lost 5 bases and J lost 4, with 12 bases in between. The germline gives CDR1 SEHNR, CDR2 FQNEAQ (reference sequence). CDR3 nucleotides: TGTGCCAGCAGCCCCCCGGGGGAATATAATTCACCCCTCCACTTT. It encodes CASSPPGEYNSPLHF.

This clonotype was seen repeatedly, ten times or more. The V and J genes are TRBV24-1 and TRBJ1-5; the D is unclear. This CDR3 is built from 12 residues. V was clipped by 3 bases and J by 7 bases, with 6 bases between them. Per germline, CDR1 KGHDR and CDR2 SFDVKD. This CDR3 is CATSDSLQPQHF. For the CDR3, the DNA is TGTGCCACCAGTGATAGTCTCCAGCCCCAGCATTTT.

This clonotype turned up a few times. This chain connects TRBV10-3 to TRBJ2-2, with 7 nucleotides matching TRBD1. V trimming: 6 bases; J trimming: 7 bases; junction bases outside the gene matches: 8. The CDR3 has 14 residues. Germline-derived CDR1 and CDR2 are ENHRY and SYGVKD. CDR3 loop: CAISRRQGHGELFF. DNA of the CDR3: TGTGCCATCAGCAGAAGACAGGGACACGGGGAGCTGTTTTTT.

This clonotype was seen more than once but under ten times. This rearrangement joins TRBV14 to TRBJ1-6; D call uncertain. Germline V gene sequence: CDR1 SGHDN, CDR2 FVKESK. The CDR3 is 14 amino acids. V gave up 3 bases and J gave up 4 bases, with 7 bases separating them. CDR3 coding DNA: TGTGCCAGCAGCCACCACACGTATAATTCACCCCTCCACTTT. Residues: CASSHHTYNSPLHF.

In this sample, this clonotype turned up a few times. The rearrangement joins TRBV28 to TRBJ1-1; D unclear. This CDR3 is 13 amino acids long. The germline CDR1 and CDR2 sequences are MDHEN and SYDVKM. Trimming took off 6 bases at V and 3 bases at J, with 11 bases between the two ends. This CDR3 reads CASRYIRDTEAFF. Here the CDR3 DNA reads TGTGCCAGCAGGTATATAAGGGACACTGAAGCTTTCTTT.

In its sample, this clonotype was seen many times. The CDR3 sequence is CATSTWTGNHEQYF. The CDR3 nucleotides are TGTGCCACCAGCACATGGACAGGGAACCACGAGCAGTACTTC. The rearrangement links TRBV15 to TRBJ2-7; 8 nucleotides match TRBD1. V lost 4 bases to trimming and J lost 5 bases; unmatched junction nucleotides: 7. The CDR3 is 14 amino acids. Germline V gene sequence: CDR1 LNHNV, CDR2 YYDKDF (reference sequence). The full variable domain, with the rest looked up from reference TRBV15 and TRBJ2-7, is DAMVIQNPRYQVTQFGKPVTLSCSQTLNHNVMYWYQQKSSQAPKLLFHYYDKDFNNEADTPDNFQSRRPNTSFCFLDIRSPGLGDTAMYLCATSTWTGNHEQYFGPGTRLTVT.

This clonotype was seen only a few times. The rearrangement joins TRBV15 to TRBJ2-5; no clear D. Trimming cost V 1 base and J 4 bases, with 7 bases left between them. Per the germline V gene, CDR1 is LNHNV and CDR2 is YYDKDF (reference sequence). The CDR3 runs 13 residues. The CDR3 sequence is CATSRVPAETQYF. CDR3 sequence (DNA): TGTGCCACCAGCAGAGTTCCGGCAGAGACCCAGTACTTC.

This sequence joins TRBV28 and TRBJ2-7; D remains ambiguous. This CDR3 is 16 amino acids long. The V gene's germline CDR1 is MDHEN and CDR2 SYDVKM. With 5 bases removed from V and 4 bases from J, the gap between germline ends came to 21 bases. In DNA form, the CDR3 reads TGTGCCAGCAGTACCTCCATAGGCCTAACCCGGTACGAGCAGTACTTC. Residues: CASSTSIGLTRYEQYF.

CDR3 protein: CASSLELTQYF. The CDR3 DNA follows: TGTGCCAGCAGCTTAGAGTTGACGCAGTATTTT. V usage is TRBV7-2 and J usage is TRBJ2-3, with unresolved D. The CDR3 sequence is 11 residues long. Germline CDR1 and CDR2: SGHTA and FQGNSA. The germline V and J ends were trimmed by 1 base and 9 bases, with 5 bases remaining between them.

There are a few counts of this clonotype. The chain carries TRBV5-1 and TRBJ2-1; D gene unclear. Germline values: CDR1 SGHRS, CDR2 YFSETQ. This CDR3 contains 14 residues. V was trimmed by 4 bases and J by 6 bases, leaving 14 bases between them. Here the CDR3 reads CASSPVVTGNEQFF. The CDR3 bases are TGCGCCAGCAGCCCTGTTGTGACGGGCAATGAGCAGTTCTTC.

In this sample, this clonotype turned up a few times. CDR3 coding DNA: TGTGCCAGCAGCCAAGTCCAACTAGCGGGGGGCACGGGGAATGAGCAGTTCTTC. Residues: CASSQVQLAGGTGNEQFF. The chain is built from TRBV3-1 and TRBJ2-1; 12 positions match TRBD2. Germline lookup yields CDR1 LGHDT and CDR2 YNNKEL (reference sequence). The CDR3 runs 18 residues. With 1 base clipped from V and 7 bases from J, the junction kept 11 bases outside the gene matches.

This clonotype was counted a few times. V usage is TRBV12-3 or TRBV12-4 and J usage is TRBJ2-7; 10 nucleotides line up with TRBD1. With 5 bases clipped from V and 7 bases from J, the junction kept 8 bases outside the gene matches. CDR3 size: 14 residues. This CDR3 reads CASSMDRGDLEQYF. In DNA, the CDR3 is TGTGCCAGCAGTATGGACAGGGGGGACTTGGAGCAGTACTTC.

The chain employs TRBV20-1 and TRBJ2-3, with a possible D match to TRBD2 (5 bases). The CDR3 has 13 residues. The germline gives CDR1 DFQATT, CDR2 SNEGSKA (reference sequence). The V end lost 3 bases, the J end lost 5 bases, and 12 bases lay between the germline ends. The CDR3 nucleotides are TGCAGTGCTAGTGGCGGGCTTGGAGATACGCAGTATTTT. Residues: CSASGGLGDTQYF.

This clonotype was detected many times. The chain has TRBV29-1 and TRBJ1-2; tentatively, D is TRBD1 (5 bases). V shed 7 bases and J shed 7 bases, with 10 bases lying between them. The CDR3 sequence is 10 residues long. The germline gives CDR1 SQVTM, CDR2 ANQGSEA. The CDR3 protein is CSGQGPGYTF. In DNA form, the CDR3 reads TGCAGCGGGCAGGGTCCTGGCTACACCTTC.

The chain employs TRBV27 and TRBJ2-7; 8 positions agree with TRBD1. The ends lost 5 bases at V and 6 bases at J; junction bases unmatched: 9. The CDR3 is made up of 14 amino acids. Germline loops: CDR1 MNHEY, CDR2 SMNVEV (reference sequence). CDR3 in DNA: TGTGCCAGCAGTCGAGGACAGGGATTTTCCGAGCAGTACTTC. Protein: CASSRGQGFSEQYF.

V gene TRBV15 combines with J gene TRBJ2-1; 9 positions agree with TRBD2. The CDR3 sequence is 16 residues long. The ends lost 6 bases at V and 2 bases at J; junction bases unmatched: 8. Germline values: CDR1 LNHNV, CDR2 YYDKDF (reference sequence). In DNA, the CDR3 is TGTGCCACCAGTCGGAATAGCGGGAGACCCTACAATGAGCAGTTCTTC. The encoded protein is CATSRNSGRPYNEQFF.

The chain uses TRBV6-2 or TRBV6-3 and TRBJ2-5, with a possible D match to TRBD1 (6 bases). This CDR3 contains 11 residues. The V end was cut by 10 bases, the J end by 5 bases, with 11 bases between. CDR1 and CDR2 from the germline V gene are MNHEY and SVGEGT. The DNA for the CDR3 is TGTGCCACCCTAAGGGGGGAGACCCAGTACTTC. Encoded protein: CATLRGETQYF.

This clonotype was counted a few times. The chain uses TRBV15 and TRBJ1-4; TRBD1 matches 11 bases. This CDR3 contains 17 residues. With 2 bases clipped from V and 1 base from J, the junction kept 3 bases outside the gene matches. Germline V lookup: CDR1 LNHNV, CDR2 YYDKDF (reference sequence). CDR3 DNA sequence: TGTGCCACCAGCAGACCGGACAGGGGGCGAACTAATGAAAAACTGTTTTTT. Its translation: CATSRPDRGRTNEKLFF. The whole variable domain, filled in from reference TRBV15 and TRBJ1-4, reads DAMVIQNPRYQVTQFGKPVTLSCSQTLNHNVMYWYQQKSSQAPKLLFHYYDKDFNNEADTPDNFQSRRPNTSFCFLDIRSPGLGDTAMYLCATSRPDRGRTNEKLFFGSGTQLSVL.

This clonotype showed up just a few times. This sequence joins TRBV20-1 and TRBJ1-1, with 7 bases identical to TRBD1. Per germline, CDR1 DFQATT and CDR2 SNEGSKA (reference sequence). This CDR3 spans 14 amino acids. J gave up 4 bases and V 6 bases, and 11 bases lay outside the gene matches. CDR3 sequence (DNA): TGCAGTGCCCAAGAGCCCCCAGGGGGCACTGAAGCTTTCTTT. This gives the protein CSAQEPPGGTEAFF.

The gene calls are TRBV5-1 and TRBJ2-3, with a weak D call TRBD2 (6 bases). The germline V and J ends were trimmed by 2 bases and 2 bases, with 21 bases remaining between them. CDR1 and CDR2 from the germline V gene are SGHRS and YFSETQ. The CDR3 contains 18 residues. CDR3 residues: CASSFGVGLATFTDTQYF. CDR3 DNA: TGCGCCAGCAGCTTTGGCGTGGGGCTAGCGACCTTCACAGATACGCAGTATTTT.